This TCR beta chain was identified in a study of cytomegalovirus exposure and HLA in healthy donors. Study results and limitations: In vitro checks showed that a few CMV-associated chains really do target CMV antigens.

As to this clone: The target antigen is unknown.

Both 60 Vbeta primers and 13 Jbeta primers went into the PCR. Original analysis: An analysis that came later counted 60 million to 80 million unique TCR beta chains, around 10 million shared. Using immunoSEQ multiplex PCR, the repertoire was profiled, and TCRdb retains in-frame clones only, with some absent. The D gene and trimming were derived from the DNA, and the V and J assignments and clone size from that table. The sample's table shows tens of thousands of clones. CDR1 is LNHDA and CDR2 is SQIVND in the germline V gene (reference sequence). With 3 bases clipped from V and 7 bases from J, the junction kept 5 bases outside the gene matches. This CDR3 comprises 14 residues.

J is TRBJ1-5 and V is TRBV19, with 8 bases fitting TRBD1. This receptor was identified in a woman in her 40s in good health and CMV-seropositive. Source material: PBMCs. In DNA, the CDR3 is TGTGCCAGTAGTATTCGGACAGGGATGCAGCCCCAGCATTTT. It yields the protein CASSIRTGMQPQHF. The full variable domain, completed using reference TRBV19 and TRBJ1-5, is DGGITQSPKYLFRKEGQNVTLSCEQNLNHDAMYWYRQDPGQGLRLIYYSQIVNDFQKGDIAEGYSVSREKKESFPLTVTSAQKNPTAFYLCASSIRTGMQPQHFGDGTRLSIL.